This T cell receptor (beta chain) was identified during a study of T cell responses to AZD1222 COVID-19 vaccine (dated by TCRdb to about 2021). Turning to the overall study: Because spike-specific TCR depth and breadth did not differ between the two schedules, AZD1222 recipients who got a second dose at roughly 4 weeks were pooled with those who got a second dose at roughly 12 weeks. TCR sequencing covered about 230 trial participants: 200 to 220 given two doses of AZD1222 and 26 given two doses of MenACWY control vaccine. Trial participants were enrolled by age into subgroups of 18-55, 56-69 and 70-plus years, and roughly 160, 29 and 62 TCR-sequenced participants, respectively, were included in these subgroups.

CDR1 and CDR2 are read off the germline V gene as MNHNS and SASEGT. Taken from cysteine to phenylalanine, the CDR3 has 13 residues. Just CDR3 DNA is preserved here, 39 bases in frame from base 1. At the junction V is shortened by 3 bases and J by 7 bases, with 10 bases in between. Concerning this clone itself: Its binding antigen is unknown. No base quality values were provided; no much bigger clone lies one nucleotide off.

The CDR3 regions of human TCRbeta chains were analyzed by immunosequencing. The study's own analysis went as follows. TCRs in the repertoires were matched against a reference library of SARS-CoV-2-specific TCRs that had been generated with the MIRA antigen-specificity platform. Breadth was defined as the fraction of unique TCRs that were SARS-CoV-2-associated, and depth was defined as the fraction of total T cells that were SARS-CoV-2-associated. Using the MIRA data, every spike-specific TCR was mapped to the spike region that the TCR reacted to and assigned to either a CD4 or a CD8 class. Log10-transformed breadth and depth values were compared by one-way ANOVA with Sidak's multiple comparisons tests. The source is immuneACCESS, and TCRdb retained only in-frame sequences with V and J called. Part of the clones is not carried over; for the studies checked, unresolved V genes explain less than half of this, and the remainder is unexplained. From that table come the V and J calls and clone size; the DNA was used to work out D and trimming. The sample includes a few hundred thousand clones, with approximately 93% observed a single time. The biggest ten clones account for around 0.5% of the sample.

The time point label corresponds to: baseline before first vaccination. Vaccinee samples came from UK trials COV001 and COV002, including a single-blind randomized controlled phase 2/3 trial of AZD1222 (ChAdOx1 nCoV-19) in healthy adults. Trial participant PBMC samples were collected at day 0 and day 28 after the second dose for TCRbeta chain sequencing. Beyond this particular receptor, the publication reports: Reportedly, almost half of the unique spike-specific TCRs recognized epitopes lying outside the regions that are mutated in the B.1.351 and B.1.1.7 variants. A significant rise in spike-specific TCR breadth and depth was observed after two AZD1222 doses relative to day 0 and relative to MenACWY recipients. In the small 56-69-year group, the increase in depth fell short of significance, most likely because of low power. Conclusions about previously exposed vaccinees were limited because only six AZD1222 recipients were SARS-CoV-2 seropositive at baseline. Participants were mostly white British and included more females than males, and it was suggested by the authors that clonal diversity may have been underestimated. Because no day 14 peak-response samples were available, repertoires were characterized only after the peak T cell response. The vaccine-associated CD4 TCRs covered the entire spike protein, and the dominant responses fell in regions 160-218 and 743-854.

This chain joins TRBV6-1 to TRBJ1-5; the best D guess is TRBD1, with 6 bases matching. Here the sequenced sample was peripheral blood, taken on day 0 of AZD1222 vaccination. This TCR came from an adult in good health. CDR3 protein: CASSEGAWQPQHF. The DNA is TGTGCCAGCAGTGAGGGGGCTTGGCAGCCCCAGCATTTT.